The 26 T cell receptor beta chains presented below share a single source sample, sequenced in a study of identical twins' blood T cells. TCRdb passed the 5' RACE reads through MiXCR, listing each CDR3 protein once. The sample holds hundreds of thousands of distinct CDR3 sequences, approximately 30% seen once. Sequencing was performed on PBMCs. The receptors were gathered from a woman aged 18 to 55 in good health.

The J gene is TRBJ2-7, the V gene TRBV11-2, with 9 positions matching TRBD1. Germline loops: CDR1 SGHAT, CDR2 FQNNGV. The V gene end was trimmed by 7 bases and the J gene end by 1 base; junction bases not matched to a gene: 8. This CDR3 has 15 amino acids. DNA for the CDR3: TGTGCCAGCAACGACCTGACAGGGGGTTCCTACGAGCAGTACTTC. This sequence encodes CASNDLTGGSYEQYF.

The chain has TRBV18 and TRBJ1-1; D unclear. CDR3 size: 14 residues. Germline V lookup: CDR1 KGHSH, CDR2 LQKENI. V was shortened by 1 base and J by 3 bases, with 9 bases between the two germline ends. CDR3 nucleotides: TGTGCCAGCTCACCACTCTCATACCACACTGAAGCTTTCTTT. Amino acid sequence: CASSPLSYHTEAFF.

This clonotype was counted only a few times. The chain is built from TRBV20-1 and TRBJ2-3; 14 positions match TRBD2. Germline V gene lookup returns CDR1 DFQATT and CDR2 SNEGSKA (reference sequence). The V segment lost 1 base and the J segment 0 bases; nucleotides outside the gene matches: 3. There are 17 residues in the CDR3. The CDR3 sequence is CSARATSGRGSTDTQYF. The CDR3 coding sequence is TGCAGTGCTAGAGCGACTAGCGGGAGGGGTAGCACAGATACGCAGTATTTT.

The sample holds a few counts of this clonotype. CDR3 sequence (DNA): TGCAGTGCTGTGACAGGGAAGGCTGCTCACACAGATACGCAGTATTTT. Translation gives CSAVTGKAAHTDTQYF. The chain is built from TRBV20-1 and TRBJ2-3; 7 bases align to TRBD1. The CDR3 has 16 residues. Per germline, CDR1 DFQATT and CDR2 SNEGSKA (reference sequence). Unmatched junction bases numbered 13, after V lost 5 bases and J lost 2 bases.

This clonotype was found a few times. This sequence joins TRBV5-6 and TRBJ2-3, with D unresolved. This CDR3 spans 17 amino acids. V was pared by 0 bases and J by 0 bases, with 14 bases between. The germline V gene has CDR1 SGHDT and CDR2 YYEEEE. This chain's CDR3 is CASSLGRGYTSTDTQYF. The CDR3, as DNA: TGTGCCAGCAGCTTGGGTAGAGGTTATACTAGCACAGATACGCAGTATTTT.

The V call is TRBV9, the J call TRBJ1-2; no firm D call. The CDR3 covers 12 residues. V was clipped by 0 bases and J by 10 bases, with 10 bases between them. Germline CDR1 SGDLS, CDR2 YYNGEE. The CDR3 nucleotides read TGTGCCAGCAGCGTAGTCGACAAAGACTACACCTTC. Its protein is CASSVVDKDYTF.

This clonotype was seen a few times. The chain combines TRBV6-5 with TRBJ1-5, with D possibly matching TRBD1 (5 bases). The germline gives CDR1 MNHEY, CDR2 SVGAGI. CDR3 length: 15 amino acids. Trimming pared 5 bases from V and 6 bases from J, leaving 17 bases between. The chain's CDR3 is CASSQGLLDGQPQHF. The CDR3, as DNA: TGTGCCAGCAGTCAGGGCCTCCTCGACGGTCAGCCCCAGCATTTT.

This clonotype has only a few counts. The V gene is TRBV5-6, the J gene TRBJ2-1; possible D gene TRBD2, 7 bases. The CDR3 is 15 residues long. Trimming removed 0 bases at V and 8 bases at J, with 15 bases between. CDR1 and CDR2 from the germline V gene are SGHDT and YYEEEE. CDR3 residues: CASSLGAGASDEQFF. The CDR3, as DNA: TGTGCCAGCAGCTTGGGGGCGGGGGCTAGCGATGAGCAGTTCTTC.

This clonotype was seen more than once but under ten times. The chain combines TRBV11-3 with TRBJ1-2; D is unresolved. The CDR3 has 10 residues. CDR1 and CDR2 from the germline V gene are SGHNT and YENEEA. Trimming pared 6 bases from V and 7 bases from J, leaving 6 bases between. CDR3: CASRIAGYTF. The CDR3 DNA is TGTGCCAGCAGGATCGCTGGCTACACCTTC. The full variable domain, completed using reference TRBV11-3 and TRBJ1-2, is EAGVVQSPRYKIIEKKQPVAFWCNPISGHNTLYWYLQNLGQGPELLIRYENEEAVDDSQLPKDRFSAERLKGVDSTLKIQPAELGDSAVYLCASRIAGYTFGSGTRLTVV.

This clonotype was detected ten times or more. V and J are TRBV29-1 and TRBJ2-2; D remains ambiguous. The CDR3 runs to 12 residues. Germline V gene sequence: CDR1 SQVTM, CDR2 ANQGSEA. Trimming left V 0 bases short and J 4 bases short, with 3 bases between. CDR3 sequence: CSVEDTTGELFF. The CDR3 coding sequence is TGCAGCGTTGAAGATACCACCGGGGAGCTGTTTTTT.

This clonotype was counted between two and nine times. The CDR3 DNA reads TGTGCCAGCAGCTTAAGGCCCCGGGGGGTCCCCTATGGCTACACCTTC. Translated: CASSLRPRGVPYGYTF. The J gene is TRBJ1-2, the V gene TRBV7-2; perhaps TRBD1 as D (5 bases). The CDR3 spans 16 residues. The germline gives CDR1 SGHTA, CDR2 FQGNSA. V lost 2 bases, J lost 4 bases, and 17 bases lay in between.

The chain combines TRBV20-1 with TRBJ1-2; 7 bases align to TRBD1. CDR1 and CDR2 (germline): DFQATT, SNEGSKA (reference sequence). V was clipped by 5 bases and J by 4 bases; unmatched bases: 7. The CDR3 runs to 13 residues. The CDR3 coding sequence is TGCAGTGCTGGGACAGCGCACAGCTATGGCTACACCTTC. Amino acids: CSAGTAHSYGYTF.

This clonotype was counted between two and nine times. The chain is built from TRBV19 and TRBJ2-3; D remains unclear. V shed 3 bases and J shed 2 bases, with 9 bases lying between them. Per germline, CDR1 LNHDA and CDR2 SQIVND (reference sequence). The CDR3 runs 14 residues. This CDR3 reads CASSIDKVTDTQYF. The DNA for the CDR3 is TGTGCCAGTAGTATTGACAAAGTCACAGATACGCAGTATTTT.

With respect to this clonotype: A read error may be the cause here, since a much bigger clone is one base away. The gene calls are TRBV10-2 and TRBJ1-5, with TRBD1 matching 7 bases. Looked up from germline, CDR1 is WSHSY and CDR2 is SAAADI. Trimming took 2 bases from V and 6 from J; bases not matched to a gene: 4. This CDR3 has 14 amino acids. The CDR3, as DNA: TGCGCCAGCAGTGAGGGCAGGGGGTTTCAGCCCCAGCATTTT. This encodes CASSEGRGFQPQHF.

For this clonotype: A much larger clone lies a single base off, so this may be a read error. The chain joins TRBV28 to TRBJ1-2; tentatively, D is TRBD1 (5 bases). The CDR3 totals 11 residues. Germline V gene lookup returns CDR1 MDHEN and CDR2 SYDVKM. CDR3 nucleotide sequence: TGTGCCCGCAGCGACAGATATGGCTACACCTTC. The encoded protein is CARSDRYGYTF.

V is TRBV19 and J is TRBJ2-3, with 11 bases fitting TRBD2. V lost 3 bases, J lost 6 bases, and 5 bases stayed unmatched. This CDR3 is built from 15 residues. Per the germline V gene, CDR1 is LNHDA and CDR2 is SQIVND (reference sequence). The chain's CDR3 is CASSMLLAGVDTQYF. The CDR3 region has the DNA TGTGCCAGTAGTATGCTACTAGCGGGGGTCGATACGCAGTATTTT.

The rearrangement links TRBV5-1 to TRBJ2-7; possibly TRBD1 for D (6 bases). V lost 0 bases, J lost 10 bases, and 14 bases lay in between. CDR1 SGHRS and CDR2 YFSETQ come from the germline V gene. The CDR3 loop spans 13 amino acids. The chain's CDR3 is CASSLDGTSNQYF. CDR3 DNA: TGCGCCAGCAGCTTGGATGGGACATCAAATCAGTACTTC.

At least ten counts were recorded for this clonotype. The DNA for the CDR3 is TGTGCCAGCACTGGGTGGACCGGGGAGCTGTTTTTT. This gives the protein CASTGWTGELFF. This chain connects TRBV25-1 to TRBJ2-2; no clear D. CDR1 is MGHDK, CDR2 SYGVNS, per germline. CDR3 length: 12 residues. V lost 7 bases, J lost 5 bases, and 8 bases lay in between.

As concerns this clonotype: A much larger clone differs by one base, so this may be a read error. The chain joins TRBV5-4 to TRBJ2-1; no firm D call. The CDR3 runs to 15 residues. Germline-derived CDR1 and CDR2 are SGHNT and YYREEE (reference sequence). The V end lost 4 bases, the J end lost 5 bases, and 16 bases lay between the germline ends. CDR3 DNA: TGTGCCAGCAGCGGGTGGACGCTTTACAACAATGAGCAGTTCTTC. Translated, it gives CASSGWTLYNNEQFF.

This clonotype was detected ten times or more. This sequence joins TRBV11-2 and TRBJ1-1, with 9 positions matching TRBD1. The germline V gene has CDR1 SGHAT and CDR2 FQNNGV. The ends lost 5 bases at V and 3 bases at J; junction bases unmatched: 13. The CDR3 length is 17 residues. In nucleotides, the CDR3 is TGTGCCAGCAGCCTGGGACAGGGTAATATTTTATACACTGAAGCTTTCTTT. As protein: CASSLGQGNILYTEAFF.

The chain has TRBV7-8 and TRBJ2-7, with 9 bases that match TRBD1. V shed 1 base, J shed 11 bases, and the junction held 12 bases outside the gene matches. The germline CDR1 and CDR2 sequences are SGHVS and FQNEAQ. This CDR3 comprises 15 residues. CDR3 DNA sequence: TGTGCCAGCAGCTTAGTCGGGACAGGGCATTTCGATGAGTACTTC. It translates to CASSLVGTGHFDEYF.

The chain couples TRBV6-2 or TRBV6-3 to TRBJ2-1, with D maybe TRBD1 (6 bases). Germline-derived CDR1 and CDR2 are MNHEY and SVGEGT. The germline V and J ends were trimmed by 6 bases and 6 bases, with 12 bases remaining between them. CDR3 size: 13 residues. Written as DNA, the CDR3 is TGTGCCAGCAGACCCGGGACAAGCAATGAGCAGTTCTTC. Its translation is CASRPGTSNEQFF.

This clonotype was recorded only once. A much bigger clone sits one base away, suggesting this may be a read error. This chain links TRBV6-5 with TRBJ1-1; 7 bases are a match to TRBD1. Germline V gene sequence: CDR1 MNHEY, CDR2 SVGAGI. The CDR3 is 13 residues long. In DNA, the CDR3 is TGTACCAGCAGAGGGACAGCGAGCACTGAAGCTTTCTTT. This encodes CTSRGTASTEAFF.

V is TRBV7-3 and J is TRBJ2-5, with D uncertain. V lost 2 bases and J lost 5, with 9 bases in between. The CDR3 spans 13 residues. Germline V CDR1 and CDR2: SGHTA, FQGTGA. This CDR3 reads CASSLSVSETQYF. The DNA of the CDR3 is TGTGCCAGCAGCTTATCCGTCTCGGAGACCCAGTACTTC.

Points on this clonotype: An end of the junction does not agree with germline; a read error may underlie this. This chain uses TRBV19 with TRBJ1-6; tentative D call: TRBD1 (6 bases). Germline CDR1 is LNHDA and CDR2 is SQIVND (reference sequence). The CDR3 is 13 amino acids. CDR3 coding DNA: TGTACCAGTAGTAACAGGGCCGATTCACCCCTCCACTTT. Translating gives CTSSNRADSPLHF.

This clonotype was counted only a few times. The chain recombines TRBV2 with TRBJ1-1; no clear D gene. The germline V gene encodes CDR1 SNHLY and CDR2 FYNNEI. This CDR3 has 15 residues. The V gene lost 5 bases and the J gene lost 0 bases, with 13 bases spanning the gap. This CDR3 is CASSSGQTMNTEAFF. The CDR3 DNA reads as TGTGCCAGCAGTTCGGGCCAAACAATGAACACTGAAGCTTTCTTT.